This T cell receptor beta chain was captured by sequencing in a study of T-cell reconstitution after alpha-beta-depleted transplantation in children (dated by TCRdb to 2016 to 2017). Background for the entire study: Using TCR repertoire profiling, the study followed T-cell immune reconstitution in a quantitative way in children after TCRalphabeta/CD19-depleted allogeneic hematopoietic cell transplantation.

In this sample, this clonotype turned up many times. What antigen it recognizes has not been identified. Within one base of it there is no much larger clone, and no base qualities were kept. Results the study describes overall, beyond this receptor: The high TCRbeta diversity at day 60 in some patients was ascribed to recipient T cells and intrathymic progenitors that had survived conditioning. Over the following months the frequencies of hyperexpanded clones went down, and after one year T-cell counts and TCRbeta diversity were mostly credited to newly produced T cells. About two months after transplant, the apparently early recovery of alphabetaT-cell counts reportedly depended on just several hundred clones that had expanded rapidly and came from non-depleted graft cells.

This specimen's treatment or condition label, per the study, means: allogeneic hematopoietic cell transplantation with graft depleted of TCRalphabeta T cells and CD19 B cells. Transplant recipients were children who received TCRalphabeta/CD19-depleted allogeneic hematopoietic cell grafts. Its CDR3 holds 15 amino acids, cysteine through phenylalanine. Of all the DNA, just the CDR3 is kept, 45 bases in frame from base 1. V is cut by 3 bases and J by 3 bases, and the space between the germline ends is 11 bases. Receptors were amplified or captured by PCR. Sequencer: Illumina HiSeq 2500. TCR libraries were prepared with molecular barcoding, using unique molecular identifiers to normalize TCRbeta repertoire quantification. TCRdb redid the processing of the public reads, applying fastp at Q25 and MiXCR, and retained in-frame beta chains. Each entry merges the rows of one CDR3 protein and shows their most common DNA and genes. Counted in this sample were nearly 250,000 distinct CDR3 sequences; roughly 8% of them appeared once. In total, the top ten clones hold roughly 6% of the sample.

This receptor chain uses TRBV12-3 or TRBV12-4 and TRBJ2-2; the D element could tentatively be TRBD1 or TRBD2, as 5 bases agree for each. This clonotype originated in a male patient aged 10 to 17 who had a stem cell transplant for acute lymphoblastic leukemia, so the T cells may come from the graft donor. This sample comprised PBMCs, mostly from graft donor cells, obtained 180 days after TCRalphabeta/CD19-depleted stem cell transplant. The sequenced DNA is TGTGCCAGCAGTTTTGAGGGGCCCCACACCGGGGAGCTGTTTTTT. Its protein is CASSFEGPHTGELFF.